Listed below are T cell receptor beta chains from one sample, sequenced in a study of blood T cell repertoires in COVID-19. The table came from immunoSEQ multiplex PCR; TCRdb's copy has only in-frame clones and leaves some out. The data contain approximately 200,000 clones, more than 70% of them seen just once; the ten biggest clones take up over 7%. What was sequenced was PBMCs or T cells enriched from blood (not recorded which). Every receptor here comes from a woman aged 25 to 39 who had recovered from COVID-19. Both conserved end residues are part of each CDR3. Each record gives: V gene, J gene, clone size, D gene, CDR3 length, CDR3 DNA, CDR3 protein. The D gene is left open where the match is weak. Expanded clones are given a class, and other clones once, few, many or no size at all.

TRBV5-6	TRBJ1-5	.	.	12	TGTGCCAGCAGCTCGCTATATCAGCCCCAGCATTTT	CASSSLYQPQHF
TRBV3-1/TRBV3-2	TRBJ2-2	.	.	14	TGTGCCAGCAGCCAAATTCTTGTATCCGGGGAGCTGTTTTTT	CASSQILVSGELFF
TRBV2	TRBJ2-7	.	TRBD1	16	TGTGCCAGCAGCGGTCCCTGGGACAGTGACTCCTACGAGCAGTACTTC	CASSGPWDSDSYEQYF
TRBV6-2/TRBV6-3	TRBJ2-7	.	.	13	TGTGCCAGCAGTAATCCGGACTTCTACGAGCAGTACTTC	CASSNPDFYEQYF
TRBV5-5	TRBJ2-7	.	TRBD1	16	TGTGCCAGCAGCAGGGGACAGGGGACGTTTGGGTACGAGCAGTACTTC	CASSRGQGTFGYEQYF
TRBV7-3	TRBJ1-2	.	.	19	TGTGCCAGCAGCTTAGCCGGAGGTTCGCCGGACGACCCTAACTATGGCTACACCTTC	CASSLAGGSPDDPNYGYTF
TRBV11-2	TRBJ1-5	once	.	13	TGTGCCAGCAGCTTAGAACGGGGTCAGCCCCAGCATTTT	CASSLERGQPQHF
TRBV6-5	TRBJ2-1	.	TRBD2	13	TGTACGACGAAGGCGGGAGTAGATAATGAGCAGTTCTTC	CTTKAGVDNEQFF
TRBV12-3/TRBV12-4	TRBJ1-2	.	.	13	TGTGCCAGCAGTTTAACAGCTAACTATGGCTACACCTTC	CASSLTANYGYTF
TRBV5-4	TRBJ1-2	.	TRBD1	14	TGTGCCAGCAGCCTGGACAGGGGGGGCTATGGCTACACCTTC	CASSLDRGGYGYTF
TRBV16	TRBJ2-1	once	TRBD2	14	TGTGCCAGCACCGTACTAGCGGAAGACAATGAGCAGTTCTTC	CASTVLAEDNEQFF
TRBV20-1	TRBJ2-3	once	TRBD2	15	TGCAGTGCCAGTACTAGCGGGAGACCCACAGATACGCAGTATTTT	CSASTSGRPTDTQYF
TRBV21-1	TRBJ2-7	.	.	14	TGTGCCAGCTCCAGCCGGACAGTAACCTACGAGCAGTACTTC	CASSSRTVTYEQYF
TRBV28	TRBJ1-1	.	TRBD1	16	TGTGCCAGCAGTTCCTTGATCACAGGGGCGAACACTGAAGCTTTCTTT	CASSSLITGANTEAFF
TRBV7-9	TRBJ2-7	.	TRBD1	14	TGTGCCAGCAGCGACCGGGACAGGGGCCACGAGCAGTACTTC	CASSDRDRGHEQYF
TRBV21-1	TRBJ2-2	few	.	13	TGTGCCAGCAGCACTGACAGGGCCGGGGAGCTGTTTTTT	CASSTDRAGELFF
TRBV29-1	TRBJ2-3	few	.	12	TGCAGCGTTGTCCAGGGGAGAGATACGCAGTATTTT	CSVVQGRDTQYF
TRBV19	TRBJ1-1	few	TRBD1	15	TGTGCCAGTAGTACGCAGGGGGAAATGAACACTGAAGCTTTCTTT	CASSTQGEMNTEAFF
TRBV4-2	TRBJ2-1	.	TRBD2	18	TGTGCCAGCAGCAGGGGACTAGCGGGAGTAGACTCCTACAATGAGCAGTTCTTC	CASSRGLAGVDSYNEQFF
TRBV29-1	TRBJ1-2	.	.	11	TGCAGCGTTGACACAGGTGTCGGCTACACCTTC	CSVDTGVGYTF
TRBV28	TRBJ2-7	once	.	14	TGTGCCAGCACCCCGAGGGCCAACCCCTACGAGCAGTACTTC	CASTPRANPYEQYF
TRBV28	TRBJ2-7	.	TRBD2	18	TGTGCCAGCAGTACCCGAGACCCTCTAGCGGGAGGGGTCTACGAGCAGTACTTC	CASSTRDPLAGGVYEQYF
TRBV19	TRBJ1-4	.	.	15	TGTGCCAGTAGTGATTACAGTTCAACTAATGAAAAACTGTTTTTT	CASSDYSSTNEKLFF
TRBV2	TRBJ2-7	.	TRBD2	15	TGTGCCAGCAGTCCAAGACTAGCGGGAGTGGGTGAGCAGTACTTC	CASSPRLAGVGEQYF
TRBV20-1	TRBJ2-1	.	.	11	TGCAGTGCCCCTATACCGGTAGAGCAGTTCTTC	CSAPIPVEQFF
TRBV5-1	TRBJ1-1	.	.	13	TGCGCCAGCAGCCAAATAACAGACACTGAAGCTTTCTTT	CASSQITDTEAFF
TRBV4-1	TRBJ1-5	.	.	16	TGCGCCAGCAGCCATAACACAGGTGGGCCATATCAGCCCCAGCATTTT	CASSHNTGGPYQPQHF
TRBV18	TRBJ2-7	few	.	12	TGTGCCAGCTCACAGAGCTCCTACGAGCAGTACTTC	CASSQSSYEQYF
TRBV20-1	TRBJ2-5	once	.	11	TGCAGTGTGGCTGGTGAAGAGACCCAGTACTTC	CSVAGEETQYF
TRBV11-2	TRBJ2-2	.	TRBD2	16	TGTGCCAGCAGCTTAAGCGGGATCGCGAACACCGGGGAGCTGTTTTTT	CASSLSGIANTGELFF
TRBV14	TRBJ1-3	.	.	16	TGTGCCAGCAGCCAAGATGCCAGGGCCTCTGGAAACACCATATATTTT	CASSQDARASGNTIYF
TRBV19	TRBJ2-1	.	TRBD2	15	TGTGCCAGTATCACGAGCGGGACCCGATACAATGAGCAGTTCTTC	CASITSGTRYNEQFF
TRBV28	TRBJ2-2	.	TRBD2	16	TGTGCCAGCAGTTTTTCAGCGGGAGGACACACCGGGGAGCTGTTTTTT	CASSFSAGGHTGELFF
TRBV19	TRBJ2-5	once	TRBD2	17	TGTGCCAGTAGTATAGATACGGCGGGGGGGGTTCAAGAGACCCAGTACTTC	CASSIDTAGGVQETQYF
TRBV20-1	TRBJ2-7	.	TRBD2	13	TGCAGTGCTAGTCGGGGGACTACCTACGAGCAGTACTTC	CSASRGTTYEQYF
TRBV6-5	TRBJ1-2	.	.	14	TGTGCCAGCAGTCTAGCCGGGACACTTCCTATTTACACCTTC	CASSLAGTLPIYTF
TRBV10-1	TRBJ2-1	once	TRBD2	19	TGCGCCAGCAGTCGATTGGCTCTAGCGGGAGCTAATTCCTACAATGAGCAGTTCTTC	CASSRLALAGANSYNEQFF
TRBV2	TRBJ2-1	.	.	14	TGTGCCAGCAGTGATAAATTATACTACAATGAGCAGTTCTTC	CASSDKLYYNEQFF
TRBV11-2	TRBJ2-1	.	TRBD1	14	TGTGCCAGCAGCTTGGGACAGGAGAACAATGAGCAGTTCTTC	CASSLGQENNEQFF
TRBV28	TRBJ2-1	.	TRBD2	18	TGTGCCAGCAGTTTCGGTAGCGGGAGGGCCCCCCCCTGGAATGAGCAGTTCTTC	CASSFGSGRAPPWNEQFF
TRBV30	TRBJ1-6	.	TRBD1	15	TGTGCCCGAGACAATCAGGGGGCGCGAAATTCACCCCTCCACTTT	CARDNQGARNSPLHF
TRBV18	TRBJ2-1	.	TRBD2	15	TGTGCCAGCTCTAGGACTAGCGGGAGCGCAGGTGAGCAGTTCTTC	CASSRTSGSAGEQFF
TRBV9	TRBJ1-2	.	.	14	TGTGCCAGCAGCGTAGATTGGGGAGGTGATGGCTACACCTTC	CASSVDWGGDGYTF